A selection of T cell receptor beta chains follows, all from one sample in a study of shared clonotypes between healthy human individuals. Assay: immunoSEQ multiplex PCR; the TCRdb copy retains only in-frame clones and omits some. Of about 2.1 million clones in the sample, around 93% were seen once. Sequencing was done on a sample of naive CD8+ T cells from PBMCs. Receptors were obtained from a man aged 18 to 29 in good health. Some clones in this sample may be carry-over from other donors' samples. Both conserved end residues are part of each CDR3. The D gene is left open where the match is weak. Size values are once, few and many counts, or a class for expanded clones, and some rows have none.

v_gene	j_gene	d_gene	abundance	CDR3aa	CDR3nt
TRBV29-1	TRBJ2-1	NA	NA	CSVEGGKDRIYNEQFF	TGCAGCGTTGAAGGGGGTAAGGACAGAATCTACAATGAGCAGTTCTTC
TRBV15	TRBJ1-1	NA	NA	CATSKGDFDTEAFF	TGTGCCACCAGCAAGGGGGATTTTGACACTGAAGCTTTCTTT
TRBV7-9	TRBJ2-7	TRBD2	NA	CASSTGLAGDPYEQYF	TGTGCCAGCAGCACCGGACTAGCGGGAGACCCTTACGAGCAGTACTTC
TRBV7-2	TRBJ2-1	NA	NA	CASTPEETNYNEQFF	TGTGCCAGCACCCCTGAGGAGACAAACTACAATGAGCAGTTCTTC
TRBV5-4	TRBJ2-3	NA	NA	CASSLGGATTDTQYF	TGTGCCAGCAGCTTGGGCGGAGCAACTACAGATACGCAGTATTTT
TRBV30	TRBJ2-3	NA	NA	CAWSAPIERHTQYF	TGTGCCTGGAGTGCGCCGATCGAGAGACATACGCAGTATTTT
TRBV7-9	TRBJ2-5	TRBD1	once	CASSQWDRGETQYF	TGTGCCAGCAGCCAGTGGGACAGGGGCGAGACCCAGTACTTC
TRBV15	TRBJ1-1	NA	NA	CATSKRVPNTEAFF	TGTGCCACCAGCAAAAGGGTTCCGAACACTGAAGCTTTCTTT
TRBV13	TRBJ2-7	TRBD2	NA	CASSLRVSGLSYEQYF	TGTGCCAGCAGCTTACGTGTTAGCGGGCTCTCCTACGAGCAGTACTTC
TRBV6-5	TRBJ2-5	NA	NA	CASRRSGETQYF	TGTGCCAGCAGGAGAAGTGGGGAGACCCAGTACTTC
TRBV9	TRBJ2-7	NA	NA	CASSGAGQSYEQYF	TGTGCCAGCAGCGGGGCGGGACAAAGTTACGAGCAGTACTTC
TRBV11-2	TRBJ2-7	TRBD1	NA	CASSLAGQGSYEQYF	TGTGCCAGCAGCTTAGCTGGACAGGGCTCCTACGAGCAGTACTTC
TRBV4-1	TRBJ2-1	NA	NA	CASSQEAQREQFF	TGCGCCAGCAGCCAGGAGGCCCAGCGGGAGCAGTTCTTC
TRBV6-1	TRBJ1-1	NA	NA	CASSEGSLYNTEAFF	TGTGCCAGCAGTGAGGGCAGCTTGTACAACACTGAAGCTTTCTTT
TRBV7-9	TRBJ2-6	TRBD1	NA	CASSSLDRDGANVLTF	TGTGCCAGCAGCTCCCTCGACAGGGACGGGGCCAACGTCCTGACTTTC
TRBV19	TRBJ1-2	NA	NA	CASSEGLSALHYGYTF	TGTGCCAGTAGTGAGGGACTTAGCGCCTTACACTATGGCTACACCTTC
TRBV19	TRBJ1-5	NA	NA	CASTFGLHGNQPQHF	TGTGCCAGCACCTTTGGACTGCATGGCAATCAGCCCCAGCATTTT
TRBV4-1	TRBJ1-5	TRBD1	NA	CASSRLYRGDQPQHF	TGCGCCAGCAGCCGCCTTTACAGGGGGGATCAGCCCCAGCATTTT
TRBV5-4	TRBJ1-5	TRBD1	NA	CASSSTGVNQPQHF	TGTGCCAGCAGCTCGACAGGGGTCAATCAGCCCCAGCATTTT
TRBV7-9	TRBJ2-7	NA	NA	CASSPLRAGSYEQYF	TGTGCCAGCAGCCCCCTCCGGGCAGGGTCCTACGAGCAGTACTTC
TRBV30	TRBJ1-4	TRBD1	NA	CAWSVREPQTGVREKLFF	TGTGCCTGGAGTGTACGTGAACCCCAGACAGGGGTAAGGGAAAAACTGTTTTTT
TRBV28	TRBJ2-1	NA	NA	CASSFTASHEQFF	TGTGCCAGCAGTTTCACTGCATCCCATGAGCAGTTCTTC
TRBV5-1	TRBJ2-1	TRBD1	NA	CASSASSGTGGNEQFF	TGCGCCAGCAGCGCCTCATCCGGGACAGGGGGTAATGAGCAGTTCTTC
TRBV15	TRBJ2-1	NA	NA	CATSRDRGAYNEQFF	TGTGCCACCAGCAGAGATCGAGGAGCCTACAATGAGCAGTTCTTC
TRBV27	TRBJ2-7	NA	NA	CASSFQTGGYEQYF	TGTGCCAGCAGTTTCCAGACTGGGGGCTACGAGCAGTACTTC
TRBV9	TRBJ2-1	TRBD2	NA	CASSALWAGGGSGVEQFF	TGTGCCAGCAGCGCCCTCTGGGCGGGAGGAGGATCGGGTGTTGAGCAGTTCTTC
TRBV27	TRBJ1-6	NA	NA	CASSLGPSSYNSPLHF	TGTGCCAGCAGTTTAGGTCCCAGCTCCTATAATTCACCCCTCCACTTT
TRBV7-8	TRBJ1-1	TRBD1	NA	CASSLVSRTGKGTEAFF	TGTGCCAGCAGCTTAGTTTCCCGGACAGGCAAAGGCACTGAAGCTTTCTTT
TRBV19	TRBJ2-7	TRBD2	NA	CASSIENSGSYEQYF	TGTGCCAGTAGTATAGAAAATAGCGGGAGTTACGAGCAGTACTTC
TRBV11-2	TRBJ1-2	NA	once	CASSGGRGHGYTF	TGTGCCAGCAGCGGGGGTCGAGGGCATGGCTACACCTTC
TRBV2	TRBJ2-2	NA	once	CASSGGRGGNLAGELFF	TGTGCCAGCAGTGGCGGTCGGGGCGGGAATCTGGCCGGGGAGCTGTTTTTT
TRBV6-5	TRBJ2-3	NA	once	CASKHRFGADTQYF	TGTGCCAGCAAGCACAGGTTCGGCGCAGATACGCAGTATTTT
TRBV7-3	TRBJ2-1	TRBD2	NA	CASSPLAAPYNEQFF	TGTGCCAGCAGCCCACTAGCGGCTCCCTACAATGAGCAGTTCTTC
TRBV5-1	TRBJ2-7	NA	NA	CASSWTGSYEQYF	TGCGCCAGCAGCTGGACTGGCTCCTACGAGCAGTACTTC
TRBV7-9	TRBJ2-7	NA	NA	CASSHPDGSYEQYF	TGTGCCAGCAGCCATCCGGACGGCTCCTACGAGCAGTACTTC
TRBV28	TRBJ2-7	TRBD2	NA	CATRMAGGLAEQYF	TGTGCCACCCGAATGGCGGGAGGGCTGGCCGAGCAGTACTTC
TRBV6-1	TRBJ1-2	NA	NA	CASPISETSNYGYTF	TGTGCCAGCCCAATTTCGGAGACTTCTAACTATGGCTACACCTTC
TRBV27	TRBJ2-5	NA	NA	CASSTIGAGTQETQYF	TGTGCCAGCAGTACAATCGGTGCGGGGACCCAAGAGACCCAGTACTTC
TRBV27	TRBJ1-2	NA	NA	CASSSGRTYGYTF	TGTGCCAGCAGTTCCGGAAGAACCTATGGCTACACCTTC
TRBV7-2	TRBJ1-2	TRBD1	NA	CASSSRTGENYGYTF	TGTGCCAGCAGCTCAAGGACAGGGGAAAACTATGGCTACACCTTC
TRBV7-9	TRBJ2-7	NA	once	CASSLGLVYEQYF	TGTGCCAGCAGCTTAGGGCTAGTGTACGAGCAGTACTTC
TRBV6-5	TRBJ2-3	NA	NA	CASSTVFADTQYF	TGTGCCAGCAGTACGGTATTTGCGGATACGCAGTATTTT
TRBV15	TRBJ2-3	TRBD2	NA	CATSRERTSADTQYF	TGTGCCACCAGCAGAGAACGCACTAGCGCAGATACGCAGTATTTT
TRBV13	TRBJ2-7	NA	NA	CASSTFSSVNYEQYF	TGTGCCAGCAGCACCTTTTCTAGCGTAAACTACGAGCAGTACTTC
TRBV28	TRBJ2-2	TRBD2	once	CASSFSPGTSGLSNTGELFF	TGTGCCAGCAGTTTTTCTCCCGGGACTAGCGGACTTTCGAACACCGGGGAGCTGTTTTTT
TRBV11-1	TRBJ2-7	NA	NA	CASSPPWKSYEQYF	TGTGCCAGCAGCCCTCCGTGGAAATCCTACGAGCAGTACTTC
TRBV10-3	TRBJ2-3	NA	once	CAISESRGDLDTQYF	TGTGCCATCAGTGAGTCGAGGGGGGACTTAGATACGCAGTATTTT
TRBV21-1	TRBJ2-2	NA	once	CASSPDSATGELFF	TGTGCCAGCAGCCCTGACAGTGCTACCGGGGAGCTGTTTTTT
TRBV7-6	TRBJ2-1	NA	NA	CASSLARNPAHNEQFF	TGTGCCAGCAGCTTAGCTCGAAATCCTGCCCACAATGAGCAGTTCTTC
TRBV27	TRBJ2-3	TRBD1	NA	CASSFGTVTDTQYF	TGTGCCAGCAGTTTCGGGACAGTAACAGATACGCAGTATTTT